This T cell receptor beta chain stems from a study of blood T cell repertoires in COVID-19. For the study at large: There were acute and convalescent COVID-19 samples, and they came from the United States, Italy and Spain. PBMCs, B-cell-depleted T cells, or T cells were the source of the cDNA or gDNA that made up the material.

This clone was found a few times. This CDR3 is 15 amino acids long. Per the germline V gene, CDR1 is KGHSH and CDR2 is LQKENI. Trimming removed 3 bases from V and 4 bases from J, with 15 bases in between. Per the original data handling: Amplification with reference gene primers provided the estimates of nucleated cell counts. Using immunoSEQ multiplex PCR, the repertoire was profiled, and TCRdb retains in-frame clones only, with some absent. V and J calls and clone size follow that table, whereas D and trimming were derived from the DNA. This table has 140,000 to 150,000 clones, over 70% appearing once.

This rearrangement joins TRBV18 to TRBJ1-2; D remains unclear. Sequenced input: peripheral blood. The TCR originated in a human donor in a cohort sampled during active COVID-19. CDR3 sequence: CASSPASGIGYGYTF. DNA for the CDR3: TGTGCCAGCTCACCCGCCTCAGGAATAGGCTATGGCTACACCTTC.